Sequencing of this T cell receptor (beta chain) was carried out in a study of T-cell reconstitution after alpha-beta-depleted transplantation in children. This clonotype was recorded many times. Antigen: not known. Overall study results and limits: Newly generated T cells supplied most T-cell counts and diversity one year post-transplant.

Trimming cost V 6 bases and J 2 bases, with 8 bases left between them. The CDR3 is 13 amino acids. The V gene's germline CDR1 is MNHEY and CDR2 SMNVEV (reference sequence). Unique molecular identifiers were incorporated during preparation of the TCRbeta library. TCRdb re-called the PCR reads through MiXCR, storing one row per CDR3 protein. The data contain 800,000 to 1,000,000 distinct CDR3 sequences, about 29% of them seen just once; the ten biggest clones take up around 30%. Material: PBMCs, mostly from graft donor cells, obtained 360 days after TCRalphabeta/CD19-depleted stem cell transplant. The receptor was isolated from a boy less than two years old who had a stem cell transplant for SCID, so the T cells may come from the graft donor. This chain links TRBV27 with TRBJ1-5, with D unresolved. The CDR3 loop reads CASSGSGNQPQHF. The CDR3 nucleotides are TGTGCCAGCAGCGGGTCAGGCAATCAGCCCCAGCATTTT.